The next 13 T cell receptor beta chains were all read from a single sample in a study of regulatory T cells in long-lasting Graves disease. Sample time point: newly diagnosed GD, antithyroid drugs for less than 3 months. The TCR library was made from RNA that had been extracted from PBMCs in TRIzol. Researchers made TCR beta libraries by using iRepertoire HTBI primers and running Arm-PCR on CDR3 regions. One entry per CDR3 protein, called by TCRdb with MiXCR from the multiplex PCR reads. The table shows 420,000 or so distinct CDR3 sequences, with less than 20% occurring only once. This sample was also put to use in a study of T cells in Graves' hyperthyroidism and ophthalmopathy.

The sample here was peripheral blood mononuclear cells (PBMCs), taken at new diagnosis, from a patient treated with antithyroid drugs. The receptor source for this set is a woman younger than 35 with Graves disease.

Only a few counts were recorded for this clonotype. This CDR3 is CASSETGSSGNTIYF. In nucleotides, the CDR3 is TGTGCCAGCAGCGAAACAGGGAGCTCTGGAAACACCATATATTTT. This chain links TRBV9 with TRBJ1-3, with D tentatively TRBD1 (6 bases). Looked up from germline, CDR1 is SGDLS and CDR2 is YYNGEE. Trimming left V 3 bases short and J 0 bases short, with 10 bases between. This CDR3 comprises 15 residues.

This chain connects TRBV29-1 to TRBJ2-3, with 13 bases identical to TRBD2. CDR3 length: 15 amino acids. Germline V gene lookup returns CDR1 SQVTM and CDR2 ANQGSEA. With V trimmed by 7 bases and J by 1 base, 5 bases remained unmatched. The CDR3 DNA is TGCAGCGCAACCGGACTAGCGGGAGGCACAGATACGCAGTATTTT. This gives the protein CSATGLAGGTDTQYF.

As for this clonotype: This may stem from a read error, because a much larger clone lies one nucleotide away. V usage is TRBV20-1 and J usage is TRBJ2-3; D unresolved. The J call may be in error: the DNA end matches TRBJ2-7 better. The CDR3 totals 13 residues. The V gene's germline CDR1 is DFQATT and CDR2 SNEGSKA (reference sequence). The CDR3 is CSAPGESRNEQYF. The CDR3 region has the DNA TGCAGTGCACCTGGGGAAAGTAGGAATGAGCAGTACTTC.

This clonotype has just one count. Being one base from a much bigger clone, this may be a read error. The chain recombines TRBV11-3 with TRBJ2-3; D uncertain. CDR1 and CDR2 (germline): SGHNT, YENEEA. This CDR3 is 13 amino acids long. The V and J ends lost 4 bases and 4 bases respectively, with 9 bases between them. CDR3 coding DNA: TGTGCCAGCAGCTCTACCCCTGCAGATACGCAGTATTTT. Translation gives CASSSTPADTQYF.

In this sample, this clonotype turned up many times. In nucleotides, the CDR3 is TGTGCCAGCAGCTTAGAAAGCGGGATAAACACCGGGGAGCTGTTTTTT. Protein product: CASSLESGINTGELFF. The V call is TRBV7-2, the J call TRBJ2-2; TRBD2 aligns across 7 bases. From germline, CDR1 is SGHTA and CDR2 FQGNSA. The CDR3 loop spans 16 amino acids. The junction had 4 bases not matched to a gene; V was cut back by 1 base and J by 2 bases.

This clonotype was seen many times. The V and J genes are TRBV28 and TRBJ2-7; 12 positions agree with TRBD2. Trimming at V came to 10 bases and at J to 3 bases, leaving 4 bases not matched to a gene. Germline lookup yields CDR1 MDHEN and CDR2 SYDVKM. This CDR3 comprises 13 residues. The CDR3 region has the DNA TGTGCCACCCGACTAGCGGGAGTCTACGAGCAGTACTTC. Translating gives CATRLAGVYEQYF.

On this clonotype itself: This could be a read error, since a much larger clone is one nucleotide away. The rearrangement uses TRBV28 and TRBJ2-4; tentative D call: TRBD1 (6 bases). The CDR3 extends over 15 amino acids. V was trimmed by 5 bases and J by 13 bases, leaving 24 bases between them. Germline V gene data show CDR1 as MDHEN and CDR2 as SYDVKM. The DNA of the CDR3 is TGTGCCAGCAGTACCCCGGACAGAACTTACAATGAGCAGTACTTC. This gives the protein CASSTPDRTYNEQYF.

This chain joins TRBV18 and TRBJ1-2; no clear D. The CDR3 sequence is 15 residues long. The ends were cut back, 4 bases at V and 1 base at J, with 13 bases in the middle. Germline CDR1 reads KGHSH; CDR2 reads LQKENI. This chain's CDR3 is CASSLRNGVNYGYTF. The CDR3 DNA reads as TGTGCCAGCTCACTACGCAACGGGGTTAACTATGGCTACACCTTC.

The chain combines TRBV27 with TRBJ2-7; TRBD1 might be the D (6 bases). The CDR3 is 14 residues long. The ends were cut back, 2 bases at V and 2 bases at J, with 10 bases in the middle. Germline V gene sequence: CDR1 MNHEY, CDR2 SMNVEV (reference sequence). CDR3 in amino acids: CASSLQGLPYEQYF. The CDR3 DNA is TGTGCCAGCAGTTTACAGGGGCTTCCCTACGAGCAGTACTTC.

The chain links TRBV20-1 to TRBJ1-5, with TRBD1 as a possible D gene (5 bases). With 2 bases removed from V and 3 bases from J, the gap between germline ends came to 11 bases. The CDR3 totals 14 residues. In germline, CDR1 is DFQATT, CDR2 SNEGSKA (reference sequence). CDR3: CSARIGQVNQPQHF. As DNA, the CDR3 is TGCAGTGCTAGAATAGGACAAGTCAATCAGCCCCAGCATTTT.

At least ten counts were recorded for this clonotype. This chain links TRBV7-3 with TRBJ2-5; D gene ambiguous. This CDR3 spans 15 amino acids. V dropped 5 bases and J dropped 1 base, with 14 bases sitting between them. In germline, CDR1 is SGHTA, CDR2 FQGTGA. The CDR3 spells CASSQLAGPQETQYF. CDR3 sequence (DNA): TGTGCCAGCAGCCAACTCGCCGGTCCCCAAGAGACCCAGTACTTC.

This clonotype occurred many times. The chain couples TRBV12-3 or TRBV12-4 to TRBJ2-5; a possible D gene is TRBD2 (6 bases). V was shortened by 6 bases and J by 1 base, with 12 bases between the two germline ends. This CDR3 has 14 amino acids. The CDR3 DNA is TGTGCCAGCAGAAATAGCGGACTCCAAGAGACCCAGTACTTC. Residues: CASRNSGLQETQYF.

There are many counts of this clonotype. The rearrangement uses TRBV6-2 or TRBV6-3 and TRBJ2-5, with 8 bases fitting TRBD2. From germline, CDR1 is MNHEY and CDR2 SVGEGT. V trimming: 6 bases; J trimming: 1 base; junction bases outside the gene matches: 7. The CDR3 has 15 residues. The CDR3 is CASRLSGSGQETQYF. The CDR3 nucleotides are TGTGCCAGCAGACTAAGCGGGAGCGGCCAAGAGACCCAGTACTTC.